The 22 T cell receptor beta chains reported below all come from one sample, sequenced in a study of cytomegalovirus exposure and HLA in healthy donors. The protocol was immunoSEQ multiplex PCR, while the TCRdb copy is restricted to in-frame clones and leaves out a portion. Altogether roughly 130,000 clones are present, 88% being singletons, with the ten largest covering approximately 1.5%. The sequenced sample was PBMCs. The origin of the receptors is a man aged 25-45 years in good health and CMV-seronegative.

The CDR3 DNA follows: TGCGCCAGCAGCCAAGGACAGGATACCCAAGAGACCCAGTACTTC. Translation: CASSQGQDTQETQYF. The V and J genes are TRBV4-3 and TRBJ2-5, with D maybe TRBD1 (6 bases). V was pared by 1 base and J by 1 base, with 10 bases between. Germline CDR1 LGHNA, CDR2 YSLEER. The CDR3 has 15 amino acids.

This clone was observed a few times. This chain connects TRBV6-5 to TRBJ1-2, with no clear D. Germline V gives CDR1 MNHEY, CDR2 SVGAGI. This CDR3 is built from 15 residues. Deletions cut 2 bases from V and 0 bases from J, with 10 bases between. DNA of the CDR3: TGTGCCAGCAGTTACGCTCCTAGGCCTAACTATGGCTACACCTTC. This translates into CASSYAPRPNYGYTF.

V usage is TRBV10-1 and J usage is TRBJ2-7, with 8 bases matching TRBD1. This CDR3 is 15 amino acids long. The junction had 10 bases not matched to a gene; V was cut back by 3 bases and J by 6 bases. Germline CDR1 and CDR2: WNHNN and SYGVQD (reference sequence). The CDR3 sequence: CASSDIGTGEAEQYF. CDR3 bases: TGCGCCAGCAGTGATATCGGGACAGGTGAGGCCGAGCAGTACTTC.

The sample holds one count of this clone. The rearrangement joins TRBV5-6 to TRBJ1-5; D is perhaps TRBD1 (5 bases). Trimming removed 5 bases from V and 2 bases from J, with 11 bases in between. The germline gives CDR1 SGHDT, CDR2 YYEEEE. The CDR3 has 14 amino acids. CDR3 residues: CASSWGLGNQPQHF. DNA for the CDR3: TGTGCCAGCAGTTGGGGACTGGGCAATCAGCCCCAGCATTTT.

The CDR3 DNA follows: TGTGCCAGCAGCCTGGGACTAGCGGGAGCGAAGACCCAGTACTTC. Translated, it gives CASSLGLAGAKTQYF. This chain connects TRBV7-2 to TRBJ2-5, with 14 positions matching TRBD2. The V and J ends lost 5 bases and 6 bases, in that order; junction bases with no gene match: 5. CDR1 is SGHTA, CDR2 FQGNSA, per germline. The CDR3 extends over 15 amino acids.

This chain links TRBV5-1 with TRBJ1-1, with 9 bases aligning to TRBD1. J was trimmed by 7 bases and V by 3 bases; bases with no gene match: 10. CDR3 length: 15 amino acids. Germline CDR1 SGHRS, CDR2 YFSETQ. This CDR3 is CASSWGTGFRDEAFF. CDR3 coding DNA: TGCGCCAGCAGCTGGGGGACAGGGTTCCGCGATGAAGCTTTCTTT. The full variable domain, rest sourced from reference TRBV5-1 and TRBJ1-1, is KAGVTQTPRYLIKTRGQQVTLSCSPISGHRSVSWYQQTPGQGLQFLFEYFSETQRNKGNFPGRFSGRQFSNSRSEMNVSTLELGDSALYLCASSWGTGFRDEAFFGQGTRLTVV.

The V call is TRBV11-2, the J call TRBJ2-7; TRBD1 agrees at 11 bases. Germline CDR1 reads SGHAT; CDR2 reads FQNNGV. This CDR3 has 15 amino acids. Losses at the gene ends were 5 bases for V and 0 bases for J; bases not matched to a gene: 3. The CDR3 bases are TGTGCCAGCAGCCCCGGGACAGGGGGCTCCTACGAGCAGTACTTC. Residues: CASSPGTGGSYEQYF.

This clone was detected once. The chain links TRBV2 to TRBJ2-7, with D tentatively TRBD2 (6 bases). Trimming removed 3 bases at V and 12 bases at J, with 27 bases between. CDR1 and CDR2 (germline): SNHLY, FYNNEI. The CDR3 totals 16 residues. In DNA, the CDR3 is TGTGCCAGCAGTGATATAAGTCGGGCGGGGCCGGGATTGATGTACTTC. Translating gives CASSDISRAGPGLMYF.

The gene calls are TRBV9 and TRBJ2-3, with TRBD2 identical over 11 bases. The junction had 10 bases not matched to a gene; V was cut back by 0 bases and J by 10 bases. The CDR3 extends over 16 amino acids. Germline-derived CDR1 and CDR2 are SGDLS and YYNGEE. CDR3 nucleotides: TGTGCCAGCAGCGTAGACGTTAGCGGGAGGGTTGGTGCGCAGTATTTT. It yields the protein CASSVDVSGRVGAQYF. The whole variable domain, filled in from reference TRBV9 and TRBJ2-3, reads DSGVTQTPKHLITATGQRVTLRCSPRSGDLSVYWYQQSLDQGLQFLIQYYNGEERAKGNILERFSAQQFPDLHSELNLSSLELGDSALYFCASSVDVSGRVGAQYFGPGTRLTVL.

The genes are TRBV10-3 and TRBJ2-7, with TRBD2 as a possible D gene (6 bases). Trimming stripped 0 bases from V and 3 bases from J, with 12 bases between. CDR1 is ENHRY, CDR2 SYGVKD, per germline. This CDR3 comprises 15 residues. The CDR3 spells CAISESIGGNYEQYF. The DNA for the CDR3 is TGTGCCATCAGTGAGTCGATAGGAGGGAACTACGAGCAGTACTTC.

The sample holds one count of this clone. The chain employs TRBV12-5 and TRBJ2-1, with a tentative D call TRBD2 (5 bases). V was cut by 7 bases and J by 6 bases, with 16 bases left in between. This CDR3 has 14 residues. Germline CDR1 LGHNT, CDR2 FRNRAP. The CDR3 spells CASVSLPGTNEQFF. The CDR3 DNA reads TGTGCTAGTGTTTCACTACCGGGAACCAATGAGCAGTTCTTC.

The chain links TRBV14 to TRBJ2-7; D is ambiguous. CDR3 length equals 14 residues. Germline V CDR1 and CDR2: SGHDN, FVKESK. V was clipped by 1 base and J by 8 bases, with 15 bases between them. The DNA of the CDR3 is TGTGCCAGCAGCCAAGCTAGGCTCGCCGAGAAGCAGTACTTC. Amino acids: CASSQARLAEKQYF.

This chain links TRBV7-2 with TRBJ1-6, with D unresolved. Germline-derived CDR1 and CDR2 are SGHTA and FQGNSA. The CDR3 spans 15 residues. The ends were cut back, 4 bases at V and 8 bases at J, with 15 bases in the middle. The CDR3 sequence is CASSSWTPLDSPLHF. CDR3 coding DNA: TGTGCCAGCAGCTCGTGGACTCCTCTCGATTCACCCCTCCACTTT.

J is TRBJ2-5 and V is TRBV27; D gene ambiguous. Germline V gives CDR1 MNHEY, CDR2 SMNVEV (reference sequence). V lost 6 bases and J 3 bases, leaving 17 bases between the germline ends. The CDR3 spans 15 residues. As DNA, the CDR3 is TGTGCCAGCAGCCTTAACCTCGGAACTAAAGAGACCCAGTACTTC. It encodes CASSLNLGTKETQYF.

The chain employs TRBV7-9 and TRBJ1-1; maybe TRBD1 (5 bases). This CDR3 region has 14 residues. V was shortened by 5 bases and J by 3 bases, with 13 bases between the two germline ends. Germline-derived CDR1 and CDR2 are SEHNR and FQNEAQ (reference sequence). The CDR3 DNA sequence: TGTGCCAGCAGCCCACGTCCGGGGGACACTGAAGCTTTCTTT. This codes for CASSPRPGDTEAFF.

J is TRBJ1-1 and V is TRBV5-1; D perhaps matches TRBD1 (5 bases). Per germline, CDR1 SGHRS and CDR2 YFSETQ. V lost 3 bases and J lost 5, with 14 bases in between. The CDR3 runs 14 residues. CDR3: CASSSDGGTTEAFF. Here the CDR3 DNA reads TGCGCCAGCAGCTCCGATGGGGGGACGACTGAAGCTTTCTTT.

The chain couples TRBV5-6 to TRBJ1-4; TRBD1 might be the D (6 bases). The CDR3 extends over 15 amino acids. Germline CDR1 and CDR2: SGHDT and YYEEEE. Trimming left V 6 bases short and J 8 bases short, with 20 bases between. Written as DNA, the CDR3 is TGTGCCAGCAACGCCGCTCGGGGGGCAGGCGAAAAACTGTTTTTT. It translates to CASNAARGAGEKLFF.

The chain links TRBV7-2 to TRBJ2-7, with 9 positions matching TRBD1. V lost 3 bases to trimming and J lost 3 bases; unmatched junction nucleotides: 0. Germline V gene sequence: CDR1 SGHTA, CDR2 FQGNSA. The CDR3 spans 13 residues. CDR3 bases: TGTGCCAGCAGCTTGGACAGGGGCTACGAGCAGTACTTC. The encoded protein is CASSLDRGYEQYF.

This clone was recorded once. The rearrangement joins TRBV2 to TRBJ1-1; the D gene is possibly TRBD1 (6 bases). The CDR3 runs 15 residues. Trimming stripped 3 bases from V and 1 base from J, with 12 bases between. Germline V gene data show CDR1 as SNHLY and CDR2 as FYNNEI. The CDR3 spells CASSDGRGGNTEAFF. In nucleotides, the CDR3 is TGTGCCAGCAGTGATGGAAGGGGGGGGAACACTGAAGCTTTCTTT.

The chain carries TRBV30 and TRBJ2-7; 11 bases agree with TRBD2. The germline V gene encodes CDR1 GTSNPN and CDR2 SVGIG (reference sequence). The V gene end was trimmed by 1 base and the J gene end by 6 bases; junction bases not matched to a gene: 5. The CDR3 consists of 14 residues. This chain's CDR3 is CAWSESSGRFEQYF. The CDR3 nucleotides are TGTGCCTGGAGTGAGTCTAGCGGGAGGTTCGAGCAGTACTTC.

The chain combines TRBV4-1 with TRBJ1-2, with D tentatively TRBD1 (6 bases). This CDR3 region has 15 residues. Per germline, CDR1 MGHRA and CDR2 YSYEKL. With 0 bases removed from V and 4 bases from J, the gap between germline ends came to 12 bases. The CDR3 loop reads CASSQEQGSGYGYTF. The CDR3 nucleotides are TGCGCCAGCAGCCAAGAGCAGGGGTCGGGCTATGGCTACACCTTC.

This clone was found a few times. This chain uses TRBV29-1 with TRBJ1-1; D is uncertain. CDR1 SQVTM and CDR2 ANQGSEA come from the germline V gene. The CDR3 totals 15 residues. V lost 2 bases and J lost 0, with 13 bases in between. CDR3 sequence reads: CSVEYWGGMNTEAFF. The CDR3 coding sequence is TGCAGCGTTGAATACTGGGGAGGCATGAACACTGAAGCTTTCTTT.